This T cell receptor beta chain derives from a study of radiation and T cells in renal cell carcinoma. Sequenced by immunoSEQ multiplex PCR; TCRdb stores in-frame clones only, minus some. The sample carries approximately 150,000 clones, roughly 80% recorded once. On this clone itself: Antigen specificity is unknown.

Study-wide results and limits: In blood, top tumor clones expanded by 2 weeks, shrinking by 4.

The CDR3 contains 12 residues. The V end was cut by 6 bases, the J end by 2 bases, with 7 bases between. Germline CDR1 SNHLY, CDR2 FYNNEI. The sample's time point: baseline pretreatment blood. The sample's treatment: 15 Gy SBRT to primary tumor, nephrectomy 4 weeks later. The J gene is TRBJ1-2, the V gene TRBV2; D is ambiguous. The sequencing used blood, collected from a patient whose treatment included radiotherapy and nephrectomy. The clonotype originates from a woman in her forties or fifties with renal cell carcinoma. The CDR3 spells CASSEGNYGYTF. In DNA form, the CDR3 reads TGTGCCAGCAGCGAGGGAAACTATGGCTACACCTTC.